A single sample is the source of the 4 T cell receptor beta chains below, sequenced in a study of T-cell reconstitution after alpha-beta-depleted transplantation in children. Findings and caveats of the study: One year post-transplant, T-cell counts and diversity were largely derived from T cells produced anew.

It was with unique molecular identifiers that the TCRbeta library was prepared. TCRdb recomputed calls from the PCR reads with MiXCR, one row per CDR3 protein. The data show fewer than 350,000 distinct CDR3 sequences, approximately 7.3% seen once. These receptors lack a known antigen. The sample here was peripheral blood, taken 360 days after TCRalphabeta/CD19-depleted stem cell transplant. Receptor source: a female patient between 2 and 15 years old who had a stem cell transplant for Fanconi anemia, so the T cells may come from the graft donor.

J is TRBJ1-5 and V is TRBV4-3, with a possible D match to TRBD1 (6 bases). Germline-derived CDR1 and CDR2 are LGHNA and YSLEER. V lost 0 bases and J lost 3, with 12 bases in between. The length of the CDR3 is 16 residues. The CDR3 bases are TGCGCCAGCAGCCAAGATGCGGGGACATTCAATCAGCCCCAGCATTTT. Translated, it gives CASSQDAGTFNQPQHF.

This clonotype was seen many times. This chain joins TRBV29-1 and TRBJ1-2, with D uncertain. V was clipped by 7 bases and J by 7 bases, with 13 bases between them. Germline CDR1 reads SQVTM; CDR2 reads ANQGSEA. The CDR3 length is 11 residues. The CDR3 bases are TGCAGCGGTCACAACGACGGTGGCTACACCTTC. This gives the protein CSGHNDGGYTF.

In this sample, this clonotype turned up a few times. The rearrangement uses TRBV7-8 and TRBJ2-7, with D possibly being TRBD1 or TRBD2 (5 bases each). This CDR3 is built from 16 residues. CDR1 and CDR2 from the germline V gene are SGHVS and FQNEAQ. V was clipped by 4 bases and J by 3 bases, with 19 bases between them. Here the CDR3 DNA reads TGTGCCAGCAGCTCCATAATTGGGACCCCCGGCTACGAGCAGTACGTC. Its protein is CASSSIIGTPGYEQYV.

The chain carries TRBV6-2 or TRBV6-3 and TRBJ2-7; D gene uncertain. This CDR3 comprises 12 residues. The ends were cut back, 2 bases at V and 3 bases at J, with 5 bases in the middle. Germline loops: CDR1 MNHEY, CDR2 SVGEGT. CDR3 in DNA: TGTGCCAGCAGTTACAACCTCTACGAGCAGTACGTC. Translation gives CASSYNLYEQYV.